Following are 22 T cell receptor beta chains from one sample sequenced in a study of blood T cell repertoires in COVID-19. Libraries were prepared by immunoSEQ multiplex PCR; TCRdb keeps only in-frame clonotypes and omits some of them. The sample contains about 61,000 clones, about 90% of which appear only once. Material for sequencing was peripheral blood. These receptors originate from a woman aged 45-65 years with active or convalescent COVID-19.

The chain combines TRBV3-1 (or the pseudogene TRBV3-2) with TRBJ2-4; D not certain. Germline V CDR1 and CDR2: LGHDT, YNNKEL (reference sequence). The CDR3 length is 13 residues. Between the trimmed V and J ends, which lost 4 bases and 9 bases, there was a span of 13 bases. The chain's CDR3 is CASSPVANGIQYF. For the CDR3, the DNA is TGTGCCAGCAGCCCTGTTGCTAATGGCATTCAGTACTTC.

This clone has just one count. The chain carries TRBV5-4 and TRBJ2-1; D is perhaps TRBD2 (5 bases). Trimming cost V 7 bases and J 9 bases, with 26 bases left between them. The CDR3 runs 16 residues. The germline V gene has CDR1 SGHNT and CDR2 YYREEE (reference sequence). CDR3 sequence reads: CASQSKEVRVVGEQFF. CDR3 DNA: TGTGCCAGCCAATCCAAGGAGGTGAGGGTCGTGGGTGAGCAGTTCTTC.

The CDR3 region has the DNA TGTGCCAGCCACCATGGAGGGTATGGCTACACCTTC. It codes for CASHHGGYGYTF. The chain couples TRBV5-6 to TRBJ1-2; D is ambiguous. V shed 7 bases and J shed 5 bases, with 12 bases lying between them. This CDR3 region has 12 residues. Germline CDR1 and CDR2: SGHDT and YYEEEE.

The chain links TRBV11-2 to TRBJ2-7, with TRBD2 matching over 7 bases. The CDR3 loop spans 15 amino acids. Germline CDR1 reads SGHAT; CDR2 reads FQNNGV. Trimming took 1 base from V and 2 from J; bases not matched to a gene: 5. CDR3 nucleotides: TGTGCCAGCAGCTTAGGACTAGCTCTAACCTACGAGCAGTACTTC. It yields the protein CASSLGLALTYEQYF.

This chain's CDR3 is CASSVAGGETQYF. Here the CDR3 DNA reads TGTGCCAGTAGTGTCGCAGGGGGAGAGACCCAGTACTTC. The V call is TRBV19, the J call TRBJ2-5, with 7 bases matching TRBD1. There are 13 residues in the CDR3. Germline V lookup: CDR1 LNHDA, CDR2 SQIVND (reference sequence). V was pared by 5 bases and J by 4 bases, with 4 bases of the junction left unmatched.

The J gene is TRBJ1-5, the V gene TRBV12-3 or TRBV12-4; the D is unclear. V was pared by 3 bases and J by 4 bases, with 4 bases between. The CDR3 totals 12 residues. CDR3 sequence (DNA): TGTGCCAGCAGTTTCCGTAATCAGCCCCAGCATTTT. Translated, it gives CASSFRNQPQHF.

The genes are TRBV30 and TRBJ1-1, with D possibly matching TRBD1 (6 bases). The CDR3 loop spans 11 amino acids. Trimming shortened V by 7 bases and J by 1 base, and 7 bases separated the two germline ends. CDR1 and CDR2 from the germline V gene are GTSNPN and SVGIG (reference sequence). This CDR3 reads CAYRANTEAFF. The CDR3 DNA reads as TGTGCCTACAGGGCGAACACTGAAGCTTTCTTT.

The chain joins TRBV19 to TRBJ2-5; D gene uncertain. CDR3 size: 15 residues. Germline V lookup: CDR1 LNHDA, CDR2 SQIVND (reference sequence). Trimming pared 4 bases from V and 5 bases from J, leaving 17 bases between. CDR3 sequence: CASSTTGVSWETQYF. The CDR3 nucleotides read TGTGCCAGTAGTACTACTGGAGTGAGCTGGGAGACCCAGTACTTC.

J is TRBJ1-2 and V is TRBV13; 7 bases are shared with TRBD1. With 5 bases clipped from V and 5 bases from J, the junction kept 11 bases outside the gene matches. CDR3 length: 15 amino acids. From germline, CDR1 is PRHDT and CDR2 FYEKMQ (reference sequence). Written as DNA, the CDR3 is TGTGCCAGCAGCATATCCGGGACAGTAGATTATGGCTACACCTTC. Protein: CASSISGTVDYGYTF.

This chain connects TRBV4-1 to TRBJ1-3, with TRBD1 matching over 8 bases. Losses at the gene ends were 6 bases for V and 4 bases for J; bases not matched to a gene: 5. CDR1 and CDR2 from the germline V gene are MGHRA and YSYEKL. The CDR3 runs to 14 residues. CDR3 in DNA: TGCGCCAGCAGGGACAGGGACCGGGGAAACACCATATATTTT. Translated: CASRDRDRGNTIYF.

The chain is built from TRBV19 and TRBJ2-7; D ambiguous. Germline CDR1 reads LNHDA; CDR2 reads SQIVND (reference sequence). This CDR3 spans 14 amino acids. V dropped 8 bases and J dropped 3 bases, with 17 bases sitting between them. The CDR3: CASSRSTTSYEQYF. In DNA form, the CDR3 reads TGTGCCAGTTCACGGAGTACAACCAGCTACGAGCAGTACTTC.

This clone appeared once. The CDR3 coding sequence is TGTGCCAGCAGCCTGACTAGCGGGAAGGTCTACGAGCAGTACTTC. Encoded protein: CASSLTSGKVYEQYF. This chain uses TRBV7-2 with TRBJ2-7; TRBD2 aligns across 11 bases. V lost 5 bases, J lost 3 bases, and 6 bases stayed unmatched. Per germline, CDR1 SGHTA and CDR2 FQGNSA. The CDR3 is 15 residues long.

The chain couples TRBV29-1 to TRBJ2-5; perhaps TRBD1 as D (5 bases). The germline V gene encodes CDR1 SQVTM and CDR2 ANQGSEA. The V and J ends lost 2 bases and 2 bases respectively, with 9 bases between them. There are 13 residues in the CDR3. The CDR3 is CSVEHRIQETQYF. Here the CDR3 DNA reads TGCAGCGTTGAACACAGGATTCAAGAGACCCAGTACTTC.

The DNA of the CDR3 is TGTGCCAGCAGCAAACATCGGGCTGGACACCGGATCAATCAGCCCCAGCATTTT. Translation gives CASSKHRAGHRINQPQHF. J is TRBJ1-5 and V is TRBV21-1; the D call in the table, TRBD1, was not verified against the DNA. TRBV21-1 is annotated as a pseudogene. The CDR3 covers 18 residues.

V usage is TRBV5-6 and J usage is TRBJ2-2; 7 bases map to TRBD2. The CDR3 has 18 residues. CDR1 is SGHDT and CDR2 is YYEEEE in the germline V gene. The V segment lost 2 bases and the J segment 5 bases; nucleotides outside the gene matches: 15. CDR3 bases: TGTGCCAGCAGCTTTTCGCTTGAAGAGGGAGCGGGGACCGGGGAGCTGTTTTTT. It yields the protein CASSFSLEEGAGTGELFF.

The genes are TRBV5-5 and TRBJ2-7, with D perhaps TRBD1 (5 bases). Germline V gives CDR1 SGHKS, CDR2 YYEKEE (reference sequence). CDR3 length equals 17 residues. V lost 0 bases and J 1 base, leaving 17 bases between the germline ends. The CDR3 loop reads CASSLVVGHPGSYEQYF. In DNA form, the CDR3 reads TGTGCCAGCAGCTTGGTGGTTGGACACCCGGGTTCCTACGAGCAGTACTTC.

The chain uses TRBV11-3 and TRBJ2-5; 11 bases are a match to TRBD2. Germline loops: CDR1 SGHNT, CDR2 YENEEA. Losses at the gene ends were 5 bases for V and 4 bases for J; bases not matched to a gene: 9. The CDR3 totals 16 residues. As DNA, the CDR3 is TGTGCCAGCAGCCAGGGTGGGACTAGCGGTGGAGAGACCCAGTACTTC. Its translation is CASSQGGTSGGETQYF.

This chain links TRBV6-4 with TRBJ2-7; tentative D call: TRBD2 (5 bases). Germline lookup yields CDR1 MRHNA and CDR2 SNTAGT. The CDR3 is made up of 15 amino acids. Between the trimmed V and J ends, which lost 2 bases and 3 bases, there was a span of 14 bases. CDR3 DNA sequence: TGTGCCAGCAGTGACGAGTTCGGACTCAACTACGAGCAGTACTTC. Its translation is CASSDEFGLNYEQYF.

The chain has TRBV3-1 (or the pseudogene TRBV3-2) and TRBJ2-5; TRBD2 aligns across 10 bases. V shed 1 base and J 2 bases; nucleotides not matched to a gene: 4. This CDR3 comprises 16 residues. Germline CDR1 is LGHDT and CDR2 is YNNKEL (reference sequence). The CDR3 loop reads CASSQGLAGGQETQYF. The CDR3 nucleotides read TGTGCCAGCAGCCAAGGACTAGCGGGCGGACAAGAGACCCAGTACTTC.

The gene calls are TRBV25-1 and TRBJ2-5; 7 nucleotides line up with TRBD1. The ends lost 10 bases at V and 5 bases at J; junction bases unmatched: 10. The CDR3 sequence is 13 residues long. Germline V gives CDR1 MGHDK, CDR2 SYGVNS. The CDR3 bases are TGTGCCACCACACAGGGGTGGTACGAGACCCAGTACTTC. This codes for CATTQGWYETQYF.

V is TRBV23-1 and J is TRBJ1-3; D is possibly TRBD1 (6 bases). TRBV23-1 is classed as an ORF, of uncertain function. Between the trimmed V and J ends, which lost 8 bases and 4 bases, there was a span of 24 bases. There are 17 residues in the CDR3. As DNA, the CDR3 is TGCGCCAGCGTTCGAGCTTATTCGAGGGGGTTCGGAAACACCATATATTTT. Protein sequence: CASVRAYSRGFGNTIYF.

The J gene is TRBJ2-7, the V gene TRBV28; D is unresolved. The CDR3 is 12 amino acids. With 5 bases removed from V and 0 bases from J, the gap between germline ends came to 5 bases. Germline V gives CDR1 MDHEN, CDR2 SYDVKM. The CDR3 DNA sequence: TGTGCCAGCAGTGCGCCCTCCTACGAGCAGTACTTC. It translates to CASSAPSYEQYF.